These 8 T cell receptor beta chains originate from one sample sequenced in a study of PD-L1 blockade in urothelial cancer. Time point specified: peripheral blood 6 weeks after treatment start. The assay was immunoSEQ multiplex PCR, and TCRdb's table has in-frame clones only and misses some. The sample lists approximately 120,000 clones; about 83% were seen once. This sample comprised PBMCs, obtained around atezolizumab (anti-PD-L1) treatment. The receptors stem from a man aged 50 or older with urothelial cancer.

The chain couples TRBV28 to TRBJ2-2; possible D gene TRBD2, 5 bases. This CDR3 contains 14 residues. Per germline, CDR1 MDHEN and CDR2 SYDVKM. The V and J ends lost 10 bases and 2 bases respectively, with 14 bases between them. The CDR3 here is CATGLEGNTGELFF. CDR3 nucleotide sequence: TGTGCCACCGGTCTTGAGGGAAACACCGGGGAGCTGTTTTTT.

The chain is built from TRBV15 and TRBJ2-1, with TRBD2 as a possible D gene (6 bases). Trimming left V 2 bases short and J 1 base short, with 15 bases between. CDR3 length: 17 residues. CDR1 is LNHNV, CDR2 YYDKDF, per germline (reference sequence). The CDR3 region is CATSRQGGSGSYNEQFF. CDR3 coding DNA: TGTGCCACCAGCAGACAGGGAGGCAGCGGATCCTACAATGAGCAGTTCTTC.

This clone was counted a few times. The chain carries TRBV19 and TRBJ1-5; D perhaps matches TRBD1 (6 bases). Germline V lookup: CDR1 LNHDA, CDR2 SQIVND (reference sequence). The CDR3 loop spans 14 amino acids. Trimming took 8 bases from V and 2 from J, leaving 13 bases between them. CDR3 amino acids: CASSGRGGNQPQHF. The CDR3 coding sequence is TGTGCCAGTTCGGGCAGGGGAGGCAATCAGCCCCAGCATTTT. The full variable domain, its missing parts supplied by reference TRBV19 and TRBJ1-5, is DGGITQSPKYLFRKEGQNVTLSCEQNLNHDAMYWYRQDPGQGLRLIYYSQIVNDFQKGDIAEGYSVSREKKESFPLTVTSAQKNPTAFYLCASSGRGGNQPQHFGDGTRLSIL.

This clone appeared a single time. The V call is TRBV10-3, the J call TRBJ2-3, with 7 bases lining up with TRBD1. The CDR3 totals 14 residues. Germline V gene data show CDR1 as ENHRY and CDR2 as SYGVKD. The V segment lost 4 bases and the J segment 1 base; nucleotides outside the gene matches: 2. For the CDR3, the DNA is TGTGCCATCAGTGGTGGACAGGGCACAGATACGCAGTATTTT. Translated: CAISGGQGTDTQYF.

The rearrangement uses TRBV6-4 and TRBJ1-2, with 7 bases identical to TRBD1. This CDR3 spans 14 amino acids. The V and J ends lost 4 bases and 2 bases, in that order; junction bases with no gene match: 4. The germline gives CDR1 MRHNA, CDR2 SNTAGT. CDR3 DNA: TGTGCCAGCAGTGTTCAACAGGGGAACTATGGCTACACCTTC. As protein: CASSVQQGNYGYTF.

V gene TRBV9 combines with J gene TRBJ2-1; TRBD2 might be the D (5 bases). Trimming pared 3 bases from V and 4 bases from J, leaving 11 bases between. This CDR3 has 14 residues. Germline assignment: CDR1 SGDLS and CDR2 YYNGEE. The CDR3 loop is CASSAAGVYNEQFF. The CDR3 DNA reads TGTGCCAGCAGCGCCGCCGGGGTGTACAATGAGCAGTTCTTC.

The V and J genes are TRBV7-3 and TRBJ2-7; 7 bases are a match to TRBD2. Germline CDR1 is SGHTA and CDR2 is FQGTGA. CDR3 length equals 15 residues. The V and J ends lost 5 bases and 3 bases, in that order; junction bases with no gene match: 10. The CDR3 coding sequence is TGTGCCAGCAGCCCCGATGGGGCTAGCGGCTACGAGCAGTACTTC. Translation: CASSPDGASGYEQYF.

CDR3 in amino acids: CASSQGLAGVLYF. In nucleotides, the CDR3 is TGCGCCAGCAGCCAGGGACTAGCGGGAGTACTGTACTTC. This rearrangement joins TRBV5-1 to TRBJ2-7, with 14 bases aligning to TRBD2. CDR3 length equals 13 residues. Germline loops: CDR1 SGHRS, CDR2 YFSETQ. V shed 4 bases and J 12 bases; nucleotides not matched to a gene: 6.